The 23 T cell receptor beta chains reported below all come from one sample, sequenced in a study of B cell selection in AIRE deficiency. The sorted conventional CD4 T cells were gated as CD4+CD127+. TCRdb keeps only in-frame clones here, not all; method: immunoSEQ multiplex PCR. The data hold some 25,000 clones, with around 97% observed a single time. What was sequenced was conventional CD4+ T cells sorted from PBMCs. The receptors here all came from a human donor with AIRE deficiency.

V is TRBV29-1 and J is TRBJ2-7; maybe TRBD1 (5 bases). Trimming took 1 base from V and 2 from J, leaving 12 bases between them. The length of the CDR3 is 14 residues. Germline V gene data show CDR1 as SQVTM and CDR2 as ANQGSEA. Here the CDR3 DNA reads TGCAGCGTTGAAGGGGGCAGTCACGCCTACGAGCAGTACTTC. This translates into CSVEGGSHAYEQYF.

J is TRBJ2-7 and V is TRBV7-9, with 11 bases identical to TRBD2. The CDR3 totals 19 residues. CDR1 and CDR2 from the germline V gene are SEHNR and FQNEAQ (reference sequence). J was trimmed by 0 bases and V by 5 bases; bases with no gene match: 15. The CDR3: CASSPQLAGGFLSSYEQYF. In nucleotides, the CDR3 is TGTGCCAGCAGCCCACAGCTAGCGGGAGGTTTTCTAAGCTCCTACGAGCAGTACTTC.

V is TRBV14 and J is TRBJ1-1; 7 nucleotides line up with TRBD1. Germline loops: CDR1 SGHDN, CDR2 FVKESK. The CDR3 covers 20 residues. Germline trimming cut 0 bases from V and 2 bases from J; bases unmatched to any gene: 18. CDR3 sequence: CASSQESPRTGIGINTEAFF. CDR3 bases: TGTGCCAGCAGCCAAGAGTCCCCCCGGACAGGAATTGGGATAAACACTGAAGCTTTCTTT.

The chain recombines TRBV28 with TRBJ1-2; D unclear. Germline lookup yields CDR1 MDHEN and CDR2 SYDVKM. Deletions cut 0 bases from V and 8 bases from J, with 4 bases between. The CDR3 has 11 amino acids. In nucleotides, the CDR3 is TGTGCCAGCAGTTTATGGAGCGGCTACACCTTC. Translating gives CASSLWSGYTF.

V gene TRBV19 combines with J gene TRBJ1-5; D not certain. V lost 5 bases and J 5 bases, leaving 10 bases between the germline ends. This CDR3 has 13 amino acids. In germline, CDR1 is LNHDA, CDR2 SQIVND (reference sequence). Written as DNA, the CDR3 is TGTGCCAGTAGTCTGTGGCAAGATCAGCCCCAGCATTTT. It yields the protein CASSLWQDQPQHF.

The chain links TRBV10-3 to TRBJ1-5; tentative D call: TRBD1 (5 bases). There are 14 residues in the CDR3. V lost 3 bases, J lost 3 bases, and 9 bases lay in between. Germline V gives CDR1 ENHRY, CDR2 SYGVKD. The CDR3 nucleotides read TGTGCCATCAGTGACAGGGCTTCCAATCAGCCCCAGCATTTT. This codes for CAISDRASNQPQHF.

V is TRBV11-2 and J is TRBJ1-3; D gene unclear. Deletions cut 3 bases from V and 2 bases from J, with 14 bases between. Germline-derived CDR1 and CDR2 are SGHAT and FQNNGV. The length of the CDR3 is 16 residues. CDR3 loop: CASSFSIGQAGNTIYF. The CDR3 DNA follows: TGTGCCAGCAGCTTTAGTATCGGGCAAGCTGGAAACACCATATATTTT.

J is TRBJ1-1 and V is TRBV28; D is unresolved. CDR1 MDHEN and CDR2 SYDVKM come from the germline V gene. Trimming shortened V by 3 bases and J by 7 bases, and 6 bases separated the two germline ends. The CDR3 is 11 amino acids. The CDR3 DNA follows: TGTGCCAGCAGTTTGGGGAATGAAGCTTTCTTT. Translated, it gives CASSLGNEAFF.

The chain employs TRBV28 and TRBJ2-1, with D possibly being TRBD1 or TRBD2 (5 bases each). Trimming took off 5 bases at V and 11 bases at J, with 10 bases between the two ends. CDR3 length equals 11 residues. Germline V gene lookup returns CDR1 MDHEN and CDR2 SYDVKM. CDR3 in amino acids: CASSEPGQQFF. The CDR3 nucleotides read TGTGCCAGCAGTGAACCGGGACAGCAGTTCTTC.

The rearrangement uses TRBV19 and TRBJ2-1; weak D call: TRBD2 (5 bases). The CDR3 has 14 amino acids. The germline CDR1 and CDR2 sequences are LNHDA and SQIVND (reference sequence). V lost 2 bases and J lost 6, with 11 bases in between. The CDR3 DNA follows: TGTGCCAGTAGTATATCCCGCCGGGGCAATGAGCAGTTCTTC. Protein product: CASSISRRGNEQFF.

V usage is TRBV27 and J usage is TRBJ2-5; D gene ambiguous. There are 14 residues in the CDR3. V was cut by 2 bases and J by 5 bases, with 12 bases left in between. CDR1 is MNHEY, CDR2 SMNVEV, per germline (reference sequence). CDR3 protein: CASSLADARETQYF. In nucleotides, the CDR3 is TGTGCCAGCAGTTTAGCGGACGCCAGGGAGACCCAGTACTTC.

The chain joins TRBV6-5 to TRBJ1-3; D might be TRBD1 (6 bases). The CDR3 is 15 residues long. V was pared by 6 bases and J by 1 base, with 13 bases between. Germline CDR1 MNHEY, CDR2 SVGAGI. The CDR3 is CASRTGQGSGNTIYF. CDR3 bases: TGTGCCAGCAGAACGGGGCAGGGGTCTGGAAACACCATATATTTT.

The chain carries TRBV9 and TRBJ2-2; D perhaps matches TRBD1 (5 bases). V was clipped by 4 bases and J by 2 bases, with 15 bases between them. This CDR3 spans 16 amino acids. In germline, CDR1 is SGDLS, CDR2 YYNGEE. Here the CDR3 DNA reads TGTGCCAGCAGCCCAAAAGTGCAGGGAAACACCGGGGAGCTGTTTTTT. This translates into CASSPKVQGNTGELFF.

This clone appeared once. The chain couples TRBV5-6 to TRBJ2-1; 8 positions match TRBD1. This CDR3 has 13 amino acids. The ends lost 6 bases at V and 5 bases at J; junction bases unmatched: 4. CDR1 and CDR2 from the germline V gene are SGHDT and YYEEEE. This CDR3 reads CASTWDRNNEQFF. CDR3 nucleotide sequence: TGTGCCAGCACCTGGGACAGGAACAATGAGCAGTTCTTC.

The V call is TRBV10-3, the J call TRBJ1-1; a possible D gene is TRBD1 (5 bases). The germline V gene has CDR1 ENHRY and CDR2 SYGVKD. V dropped 2 bases and J dropped 5 bases, with 6 bases sitting between them. The CDR3 has 12 residues. The CDR3 DNA follows: TGTGCCATCAGTGAGGCAGGGACTGAAGCTTTCTTT. It translates to CAISEAGTEAFF.

This chain links TRBV19 with TRBJ2-7, with D possibly matching TRBD1 (5 bases). The germline CDR1 and CDR2 sequences are LNHDA and SQIVND (reference sequence). Trimming removed 3 bases from V and 5 bases from J, with 14 bases in between. The CDR3 is 14 amino acids. The CDR3 region has the DNA TGTGCCAGTAGTATTCTAGGGGATCGGAACGAGCAGTACTTC. Translated: CASSILGDRNEQYF.

The chain couples TRBV5-6 to TRBJ2-5; D might be TRBD1 or TRBD2, each matching 5 bases. Germline assignment: CDR1 SGHDT and CDR2 YYEEEE. Trimming cost V 4 bases and J 5 bases, with 15 bases left between them. The CDR3 is made up of 14 amino acids. The CDR3: CASSPLGRTETQYF. The CDR3 DNA sequence: TGTGCCAGCAGCCCTTTGGGACGGACGGAGACCCAGTACTTC.

The rearrangement joins TRBV21-1 to TRBJ2-1; the tabulated D call, TRBD2, remains unverified against the DNA. TRBV21-1 is deemed a pseudogene. CDR3 length: 18 residues. As DNA, the CDR3 is TGTGCCAGCAGCAAATACGCGCGGCGGGGGAGCCTTTACAATGAGCAGTTCTTC. Its translation is CASSKYARRGSLYNEQFF.

The gene calls are TRBV6-9 and TRBJ2-2; D unresolved. Looked up from germline, CDR1 is MNHGY and CDR2 is SVAAGI. V lost 4 bases, J lost 0 bases, and 9 bases lay in between. This CDR3 region has 15 residues. CDR3 loop: CASSLTGANTGELFF. DNA of the CDR3: TGTGCCAGCAGTTTGACGGGCGCGAACACCGGGGAGCTGTTTTTT.

The CDR3 bases are TGTGCCAGCAGCCCCTTCGCCGGACTAGCGGGGGCCCACGAGCAGTACTTC. Translating it yields CASSPFAGLAGAHEQYF. This chain connects TRBV5-6 to TRBJ2-7; TRBD2 agrees at 13 bases. Germline values: CDR1 SGHDT, CDR2 YYEEEE. The CDR3 totals 17 residues. V gave up 4 bases and J gave up 5 bases; unmatched junction bases: 12.

The table lists this clone with a count of one. CDR3 bases: TGTGCCAGCAGTGGGTCTAGCGCCCGAGGGGAGACCCAGTACTTC. This translates into CASSGSSARGETQYF. V usage is TRBV6-1 and J usage is TRBJ2-5; D perhaps matches TRBD2 (6 bases). The V gene lost 4 bases and the J gene lost 5 bases, with 17 bases spanning the gap. The germline V gene has CDR1 MNHNS and CDR2 SASEGT. The CDR3 totals 15 residues.

V gene TRBV5-1 combines with J gene TRBJ2-7; tentative D call: TRBD2 (6 bases). This CDR3 region has 15 residues. The germline V gene encodes CDR1 SGHRS and CDR2 YFSETQ. V lost 3 bases to trimming and J lost 7 bases, with 20 bases between them. CDR3 nucleotides: TGCGCCAGCAGCTCCCGCCCGGGAGCGCTGGGGGAGCAGTACTTC. Translating it yields CASSSRPGALGEQYF.

This clone was found once. The V call is TRBV5-4, the J call TRBJ2-3; 7 bases agree with TRBD1. This CDR3 spans 13 amino acids. Germline V gene data show CDR1 as SGHNT and CDR2 as YYREEE (reference sequence). After removal of 0 bases from V and 5 bases from J, the junction contained 0 bases not matched to a gene. The CDR3 DNA sequence: TGTGCCAGCAGCTTGGGACAGGGAGATACGCAGTATTTT. It encodes CASSLGQGDTQYF.